The clone carrying this TCR beta chain was seen a few times. Antigen specificity is unknown. Via MiXCR, TCRdb re-called the 5' RACE reads, giving one row per CDR3 protein. The data hold 83,000 or so distinct CDR3 sequences, with about 9.4% observed a single time. The data were obtained in a study of early T cells in non-severe SARS-CoV-2 infection. Study overall: Sequencing input comprised bulk RNA from unsorted whole blood; chain pairing was not available. Study-wide results and limits: Anti-spike CD8 specificities were favored by VDJdb matching, whose results missed private and CD4 specificities.

CDR3 length: 13 amino acids. The germline CDR1 and CDR2 sequences are MDHEN and SYDVKM. With 10 bases removed from V and 2 bases from J, the gap between germline ends came to 14 bases. Sequences were derived from whole blood, sampled at baseline. The sequence came from an adult who was a healthcare worker with PCR-confirmed SARS-CoV-2 infection or an uninfected control (not recorded which). The chain combines TRBV28 with TRBJ2-5; weak D call: TRBD2 (5 bases). Here the CDR3 reads CATTEGTQETQYF. CDR3 DNA: TGTGCCACCACTGAGGGAACACAAGAGACCCAGTACTTC.